Sequencing of this T cell receptor (beta chain) was carried out in a study of T cells in Graves' hyperthyroidism and ophthalmopathy. Study-level points and caveats: Ophthalmopathy was predicted by the model a median of roughly 6.6 months ahead of onset. Stable hyperthyroidism was told apart from ophthalmopathy by a model built on 13 V-J features.

Diagnoses used clinical symptoms, serum thyroxine and TRAb, thyroid ultrasound and orbital computed tomography. This clonotype was detected ten times or more. Its cognate antigen is unknown. The CDR3 runs to 14 residues. V dropped 2 bases and J dropped 6 bases, with 11 bases sitting between them. From germline, CDR1 is SGHDN and CDR2 FVKESK. TCR beta CDR3 sequences were amplified from RNA transcripts. The HTBI primer set served for first-round RT-PCR of the TCR CDR3. TCRdb re-derived calls from the multiplex PCR reads in MiXCR, one entry per CDR3 protein. The table includes 300,000 to 450,000 distinct CDR3 sequences, about 15% detected once.

The receptor's source is a woman aged 60-70 years with Graves' hyperthyroidism. What was sequenced was blood. The chain links TRBV14 to TRBJ2-1; no clear D. The CDR3 loop reads CASSQYRRVNEQFF. CDR3 DNA sequence: TGTGCCAGCAGCCAATACCGTCGGGTCAATGAGCAGTTCTTC.